This record concerns one T cell receptor beta chain sequence. TCRdb's table, derived via immunoSEQ multiplex PCR, lists solely in-frame clones and lacks some. Among about 40,000 clones listed, 94% were seen once. The source of the sample is a study of T cell changes during pregnancy in multiple sclerosis. The CDR3 sequence is 11 residues long. The ends were cut back, 6 bases at V and 5 bases at J, with 9 bases in the middle. CDR1 is DFQATT, CDR2 SNEGSKA, per germline (reference sequence). The clonotype comes from a female donor with multiple sclerosis, enrolled in a pregnancy study. The material was peripheral blood, obtained in the third trimester of pregnancy. The chain employs TRBV20-1 and TRBJ2-3; no clear D. The CDR3 sequence: CSAERLDTQYF. The CDR3 nucleotides are TGCAGTGCCGAACGGTTAGATACGCAGTATTTT.